This T cell receptor (beta chain) appears in the sequencing data of a study of tumor and adjacent non-tumor tissue in lung cancer. As for the study in general: Patients were aged roughly 31 to 76, around ten men and about 5 women, stage I to III. Regarding the study as a whole: Top 100 clones took a larger repertoire share in normal lung.

TCRbeta libraries were built with three rounds of nested PCR, modified from ARM-PCR. TCRdb reanalysed the multiplex PCR reads using MiXCR and keeps one entry per CDR3 protein. This sample has over 100,000 distinct CDR3 sequences, with 75% found just once. Concerning this clonotype: Its antigen is as yet unknown. The germline gene is not matched at one end of the junction; a read error may be the cause.

RNA was extracted from bulk tissue without any cell sorting. The TCR comes from a woman between 55 and 75 years old with non-small cell lung cancer. What was sequenced was lung tumor tissue.

This CDR3 reads CVTSVGQNTGKLFF. DNA for the CDR3: TGTGTCACCAGTGTTGGACAAAACACCGGGAAGCTGTTTTTT. The V and J genes are TRBV24-1 and TRBJ2-2; TRBD1 or TRBD2 may be the D gene (5 bases each). Germline assignment: CDR1 KGHDR and CDR2 SFDVKD. The CDR3 has 14 amino acids.